The 32 T cell receptor beta chains below come from one sample, sequenced in a study of blood T cell repertoires in COVID-19. Assay: immunoSEQ multiplex PCR; the TCRdb copy retains only in-frame clones and omits some. The sample consists of approximately 270,000 clones, 70% to 90% of them appearing once. Input material: PBMCs or T cells enriched from blood (not recorded which). These TCRs come from a woman aged 25 to 39 with acute COVID-19.

The chain is built from TRBV6-6 and TRBJ2-1; 13 nucleotides line up with TRBD2. The CDR3 contains 17 residues. Trimming cost V 5 bases and J 7 bases; bases outside gene matches: 11. Germline values: CDR1 MNHNY, CDR2 SVGAGI (reference sequence). CDR3 in amino acids: CASSRSEPGLAGNEQFF. DNA of the CDR3: TGTGCCAGCAGTCGCTCTGAACCGGGACTAGCGGGGAATGAGCAGTTCTTC.

The gene calls are TRBV30 and TRBJ2-2; D is perhaps TRBD1 (5 bases). Germline CDR1 and CDR2: GTSNPN and SVGIG (reference sequence). V lost 2 bases, J lost 2 bases, and 6 bases lay in between. The length of the CDR3 is 13 residues. In DNA form, the CDR3 reads TGTGCCTGGAGTTGGACAAACACCGGGGAGCTGTTTTTT. Protein sequence: CAWSWTNTGELFF.

The chain combines TRBV6-2 or TRBV6-3 with TRBJ2-7, with D possibly TRBD2 on 5 matching bases. Looked up from germline, CDR1 is MNHEY and CDR2 is SVGEGT. The CDR3 is 14 residues long. Trimming took off 6 bases at V and 3 bases at J, with 15 bases between the two ends. CDR3 amino acids: CASSRPGSYYEQYF. In nucleotides, the CDR3 is TGTGCCAGCAGCAGGCCGGGATCTTACTACGAGCAGTACTTC.

This clone has a single count. V and J are TRBV5-1 and TRBJ1-1; TRBD1 agrees at 7 bases. Germline V CDR1 and CDR2: SGHRS, YFSETQ. V shed 1 base, J shed 2 bases, and the junction held 5 bases outside the gene matches. The CDR3 is 15 amino acids. The CDR3 loop is CASSLTAGGNTEAFF. The CDR3 DNA is TGCGCCAGCAGCTTGACGGCAGGGGGAAACACTGAAGCTTTCTTT.

This clone was observed a few times. This chain joins TRBV12-3 or TRBV12-4 and TRBJ2-7; 7 nucleotides align to TRBD1. This CDR3 has 13 residues. Unmatched junction bases numbered 11, after V lost 6 bases and J lost 9 bases. CDR3 in amino acids: CASSLYRGMVQYF. The CDR3 bases are TGTGCCAGCAGCCTTTACAGGGGAATGGTGCAGTACTTC.

The chain uses TRBV28 and TRBJ2-7; D possibly corresponds to TRBD1 (5 bases). The V gene lost 4 bases and the J gene lost 3 bases, with 13 bases spanning the gap. The CDR3 length is 14 residues. Germline V gives CDR1 MDHEN, CDR2 SYDVKM. Here the CDR3 reads CASSSGQGHYEQYF. For the CDR3, the DNA is TGTGCCAGCAGTTCCGGGCAGGGCCACTACGAGCAGTACTTC.

This chain uses TRBV28 with TRBJ2-1; 11 bases match TRBD2. This CDR3 region has 20 residues. Germline lookup yields CDR1 MDHEN and CDR2 SYDVKM. V gave up 3 bases and J gave up 4 bases; unmatched junction bases: 17. CDR3 coding DNA: TGTGCCAGCAGTTTTTATAGTACTAGCGGGAGACTCAAAGGGTACAATGAGCAGTTCTTC. Its translation: CASSFYSTSGRLKGYNEQFF.

The CDR3 is CASSEWGGQPQHF. In DNA, the CDR3 is TGTGCCAGCAGTGAATGGGGGGGGCAGCCCCAGCATTTT. This sequence joins TRBV2 and TRBJ1-5; D is possibly TRBD1 (5 bases). Germline V gene data show CDR1 as SNHLY and CDR2 as FYNNEI. Trimming stripped 2 bases from V and 7 bases from J, with 9 bases between. CDR3 size: 13 residues.

The V gene is TRBV18, the J gene TRBJ1-3, with 7 bases lining up with TRBD1. The CDR3 covers 16 residues. Germline lookup yields CDR1 KGHSH and CDR2 LQKENI. Germline trimming cut 3 bases from V and 1 base from J; bases unmatched to any gene: 6. The CDR3 nucleotides read TGTGCCAGCTCACCCGTCGGGACAGATTCTGGAAACACCATATATTTT. It translates to CASSPVGTDSGNTIYF. The variable domain in full, completed from reference TRBV18 and TRBJ1-3, reads NAGVMQNPRHLVRRRGQEARLRCSPMKGHSHVYWYRQLPEEGLKFMVYLQKENIIDESGMPKERFSAEFPKEGPSILRIQQVVRGDSAAYFCASSPVGTDSGNTIYFGEGSWLTVV.

In this sample, this clone turned up once. A read error may account for a junction end that differs from germline. The J gene is TRBJ2-7, the V gene TRBV28; 7 nucleotides agree with TRBD1. CDR3 length equals 15 residues. From germline, CDR1 is MDHEN and CDR2 SYDVKM. CDR3 amino acids: CASTLELGTAYEQYF. For the CDR3, the DNA is TGTGCCAGCACTTTAGAACTCGGGACAGCGTACGAGCAGTACTTC.

CDR3 DNA: TGTGCCAGCAGCACCTCGGACAGGGTTTACACTGAAGCTTTCTTT. This gives the protein CASSTSDRVYTEAFF. The chain links TRBV7-9 to TRBJ1-1; 8 nucleotides align to TRBD1. This CDR3 has 15 amino acids. CDR1 and CDR2 (germline): SEHNR, FQNEAQ (reference sequence). Unmatched junction bases numbered 8, after V lost 5 bases and J lost 3 bases.

The J gene is TRBJ1-5, the V gene TRBV5-1; D unclear. The CDR3 runs 15 residues. Germline CDR1 reads SGHRS; CDR2 reads YFSETQ. Trimming took 5 bases from V and 0 from J, leaving 12 bases between them. This CDR3 reads CASRPDMNSNQPQHF. Written as DNA, the CDR3 is TGCGCCAGCAGACCCGACATGAATAGCAATCAGCCCCAGCATTTT.

J is TRBJ2-1 and V is TRBV24-1; 13 bases are a match to TRBD2. This CDR3 contains 17 residues. Trimming removed 4 bases from V and 5 bases from J; junction bases left unmatched: 7. Germline CDR1 KGHDR, CDR2 SFDVKD. CDR3 sequence: CATSDNGLAGDHNEQFF. The CDR3 coding sequence is TGTGCCACCAGTGACAATGGACTAGCGGGGGACCACAATGAGCAGTTCTTC.

The rearrangement uses TRBV28 and TRBJ1-3; D is uncertain. V was trimmed by 6 bases and J by 0 bases, leaving 9 bases between them. The CDR3 totals 14 residues. The germline V gene has CDR1 MDHEN and CDR2 SYDVKM. CDR3: CASSASSSGNTIYF. The CDR3 nucleotides are TGTGCCAGCAGCGCCTCGAGCTCTGGAAACACCATATATTTT.

The chain employs TRBV10-2 and TRBJ1-2; D is unclear. Germline assignment: CDR1 WSHSY and CDR2 SAAADI. Trimming removed 4 bases from V and 4 bases from J, with 10 bases in between. The CDR3 has 13 residues. CDR3 nucleotides: TGCGCCAGCAGTGGTACTACCACCTATGGCTACACCTTC. Amino acid sequence: CASSGTTTYGYTF.

The chain joins TRBV16 to TRBJ2-5, with D uncertain. CDR3 length equals 12 residues. Germline CDR1 and CDR2: KGHSY and FQNENV. With 3 bases removed from V and 5 bases from J, the gap between germline ends came to 7 bases. The CDR3 protein is CASSQARETQYF. The CDR3 nucleotides are TGTGCCAGCAGCCAGGCGCGGGAGACCCAGTACTTC.

The rearrangement links TRBV19 to TRBJ2-1; 12 nucleotides agree with TRBD2. Germline CDR1 LNHDA, CDR2 SQIVND (reference sequence). The J segment lost 8 bases and the V segment lost 7 bases, leaving 6 bases of the junction unmatched. CDR3 length: 14 residues. Written as DNA, the CDR3 is TGTGCCAGTACCAGACTAGCGGGAGTAGATGAGCAGTTCTTC. It yields the protein CASTRLAGVDEQFF.

The V gene is TRBV9, the J gene TRBJ1-5, with 9 bases lining up with TRBD1. The J segment lost 4 bases and the V segment lost 3 bases, leaving 5 bases of the junction unmatched. The length of the CDR3 is 15 residues. Germline V gene data show CDR1 as SGDLS and CDR2 as YYNGEE. As DNA, the CDR3 is TGTGCCAGCAGCGCCGGGACAGGGATAAATCAGCCCCAGCATTTT. As protein: CASSAGTGINQPQHF.

CDR3 in amino acids: CASSLGYSGDSYEQYF. The CDR3 region has the DNA TGTGCCAGCAGCTTAGGGTATAGCGGGGACTCCTACGAGCAGTACTTC. The V and J genes are TRBV11-3 and TRBJ2-7, with 8 bases that match TRBD2. CDR3 length equals 16 residues. Unmatched junction bases numbered 5, after V lost 1 base and J lost 0 bases. The germline V gene encodes CDR1 SGHNT and CDR2 YENEEA.

This clone appeared a few times. This chain joins TRBV2 and TRBJ2-1; 8 positions agree with TRBD2. There are 15 residues in the CDR3. Germline V gene lookup returns CDR1 SNHLY and CDR2 FYNNEI. The junction had 9 bases not matched to a gene; V was cut back by 4 bases and J by 7 bases. The CDR3 reads CASSGGSGRTNEQFF. The CDR3 DNA is TGTGCCAGCAGTGGGGGGAGCGGGAGAACGAATGAGCAGTTCTTC.

The chain couples TRBV11-3 to TRBJ2-1, with 8 nucleotides matching TRBD2. Germline V lookup: CDR1 SGHNT, CDR2 YENEEA. The V and J ends lost 4 bases and 5 bases, in that order; junction bases with no gene match: 4. The CDR3 loop spans 14 amino acids. CDR3 protein: CASSSGTSNNEQFF. Written as DNA, the CDR3 is TGTGCCAGCAGCTCAGGGACTAGTAACAATGAGCAGTTCTTC.

V gene TRBV5-5 combines with J gene TRBJ2-1; D gene ambiguous. CDR3 length: 16 residues. The germline V and J ends were trimmed by 0 bases and 0 bases, with 10 bases remaining between them. CDR1 SGHKS and CDR2 YYEKEE come from the germline V gene (reference sequence). This CDR3 reads CASSLEKELSYNEQFF. In nucleotides, the CDR3 is TGTGCCAGCAGCTTGGAAAAGGAGCTCTCCTACAATGAGCAGTTCTTC.

The rearrangement joins TRBV14 to TRBJ1-1; unclear D gene. The CDR3 extends over 14 amino acids. Germline V gene data show CDR1 as SGHDN and CDR2 as FVKESK. V lost 1 base and J lost 10, with 16 bases in between. The CDR3 spells CASSQAIPGVGAFF. The CDR3 coding sequence is TGTGCCAGCAGCCAAGCGATTCCGGGTGTAGGAGCTTTCTTT. Variable domain in full (rest from reference TRBV14 and TRBJ1-1): EAGVTQFPSHSVIEKGQTVTLRCDPISGHDNLYWYRRVMGKEIKFLLHFVKESKQDESGMPNNRFLAERTGGTYSTLKVQPAELEDSGVYFCASSQAIPGVGAFFGQGTRLTVV.

The rearrangement uses TRBV5-1 and TRBJ2-7; TRBD2 aligns across 7 bases. Trimming took 4 bases from V and 5 from J; bases not matched to a gene: 12. Germline V gene lookup returns CDR1 SGHRS and CDR2 YFSETQ. The CDR3 contains 15 residues. CDR3 in amino acids: CASSPSTTGGHEQYF. The CDR3 DNA is TGCGCCAGCAGCCCAAGTACGACGGGGGGTCACGAGCAGTACTTC. The whole variable domain, filled in from reference TRBV5-1 and TRBJ2-7, reads KAGVTQTPRYLIKTRGQQVTLSCSPISGHRSVSWYQQTPGQGLQFLFEYFSETQRNKGNFPGRFSGRQFSNSRSEMNVSTLELGDSALYLCASSPSTTGGHEQYFGPGTRLTVT.

The chain links TRBV3-1 (or the pseudogene TRBV3-2) to TRBJ2-3, with 8 nucleotides matching TRBD1. Trimming cost V 10 bases and J 4 bases; bases outside gene matches: 7. CDR3 length: 13 amino acids. Germline V CDR1 and CDR2: LGHDT, YNNKEL (reference sequence). Here the CDR3 DNA reads TGTGCCACCGAGCCGACAGGGGCAGATACGCAGTATTTT. It specifies CATEPTGADTQYF.

The rearrangement links TRBV28 to TRBJ2-3; TRBD2 matches 7 bases. The ends lost 5 bases at V and 6 bases at J; junction bases unmatched: 17. The V gene's germline CDR1 is MDHEN and CDR2 SYDVKM. The CDR3 runs 17 residues. The DNA for the CDR3 is TGTGCCAGCAGTCCCCTCGCGGGAGAAAAATATAGGGATACGCAGTATTTT. Its translation is CASSPLAGEKYRDTQYF.

The count of this clone is one. The genes are TRBV27 and TRBJ2-2, with 8 bases matching TRBD1. J gave up 8 bases and V 5 bases, and 13 bases lay outside the gene matches. The CDR3 extends over 16 amino acids. Germline V lookup: CDR1 MNHEY, CDR2 SMNVEV (reference sequence). This CDR3 is CASSPSPGQGSGELFF. The CDR3 DNA is TGTGCCAGCAGTCCGAGCCCCGGACAGGGAAGTGGGGAGCTGTTTTTT.

This clone was recorded a few times. The chain couples TRBV2 to TRBJ2-1; D is possibly TRBD2 (6 bases). Trimming pared 8 bases from V and 6 bases from J, leaving 20 bases between. The CDR3 length is 15 residues. Germline CDR1 SNHLY, CDR2 FYNNEI. The CDR3 protein is CASSATGSPGNEQFF. CDR3 coding DNA: TGTGCCAGCTCAGCCACCGGGAGCCCAGGCAATGAGCAGTTCTTC.

The V gene is TRBV27, the J gene TRBJ2-1, with D uncertain. The CDR3 is made up of 15 amino acids. Germline V gives CDR1 MNHEY, CDR2 SMNVEV (reference sequence). V was clipped by 3 bases and J by 4 bases, with 13 bases between them. CDR3 sequence: CASSFGRILYNEQFF. CDR3 nucleotide sequence: TGTGCCAGCAGTTTTGGCCGCATTTTGTACAATGAGCAGTTCTTC.

V and J are TRBV9 and TRBJ2-7; no clear D gene. Germline CDR1 and CDR2: SGDLS and YYNGEE. The CDR3 is 14 amino acids. The V gene lost 0 bases and the J gene lost 0 bases, with 7 bases spanning the gap. In DNA, the CDR3 is TGTGCCAGCAGCGTAGGAGTGTCCTCCTACGAGCAGTACTTC. Translated, it gives CASSVGVSSYEQYF.

The gene calls are TRBV9 and TRBJ2-1; 14 nucleotides line up with TRBD2. CDR1 SGDLS and CDR2 YYNGEE come from the germline V gene. The V gene end was trimmed by 4 bases and the J gene end by 6 bases; junction bases not matched to a gene: 6. This CDR3 spans 16 amino acids. The CDR3 is CASSPAGTSGSNEQFF. The CDR3 DNA sequence: TGTGCCAGCAGCCCAGCCGGGACTAGCGGGAGCAATGAGCAGTTCTTC.

The chain couples TRBV19 to TRBJ1-5; the match to TRBD1 covers 9 bases. This CDR3 has 14 amino acids. The germline gives CDR1 LNHDA, CDR2 SQIVND (reference sequence). V lost 6 bases to trimming and J lost 11 bases; unmatched junction nucleotides: 11. The CDR3 DNA is TGTGCCAGTAGCGGTGGACAGGGGAGAGGAGCCCAGCATTTT. It encodes CASSGGQGRGAQHF.